The 10 T cell receptor beta chains in this list originate from one sample, sequenced in a study of blood T cell repertoires in COVID-19. TCRdb keeps only in-frame clones here, not all; method: immunoSEQ multiplex PCR. The sample records about 110,000 clones, more than 75% being singletons. Sequenced material: peripheral blood. The receptors come from a woman in her fifties or sixties with acute or convalescent COVID-19.

This clone was counted a few times. The J gene is TRBJ1-2, the V gene TRBV25-1; TRBD1 matches 9 bases. V lost 4 bases and J lost 4; bases outside the gene matches: 4. The germline V gene has CDR1 MGHDK and CDR2 SYGVNS. This CDR3 contains 14 residues. The CDR3 DNA follows: TGTGCCAGCAGTGCCCCGGGACAGGGCTATGGCTACACCTTC. This gives the protein CASSAPGQGYGYTF.

This chain uses TRBV2 with TRBJ1-2; D call uncertain. The CDR3 is made up of 13 amino acids. Deletions cut 6 bases from V and 5 bases from J, with 13 bases between. Germline loops: CDR1 SNHLY, CDR2 FYNNEI. CDR3 nucleotides: TGTGCCAGCAGGGACGGACTGTTTTATGGCTACACCTTC. This translates into CASRDGLFYGYTF.

The rearrangement uses TRBV7-2 and TRBJ2-7; the D gene is possibly TRBD2 (5 bases). Germline CDR1 SGHTA, CDR2 FQGNSA. V gave up 0 bases and J gave up 7 bases, with 13 bases separating them. This CDR3 has 14 amino acids. The CDR3 region has the DNA TGTGCCAGCAGCTTAGCGGGATCGAGGGTTGAGCAGTACTTC. This codes for CASSLAGSRVEQYF.

This rearrangement joins TRBV27 to TRBJ2-2; 9 nucleotides match TRBD2. Germline assignment: CDR1 MNHEY and CDR2 SMNVEV (reference sequence). The CDR3 runs to 15 residues. V was clipped by 5 bases and J by 7 bases; unmatched bases: 8. CDR3 DNA sequence: TGTGCCAGCAGTCCAGCGGGAGGACCGGGCGGGGAGCTGTTTTTT. Translating it yields CASSPAGGPGGELFF.

The chain carries TRBV7-2 and TRBJ1-3; D perhaps matches TRBD1 (5 bases). The CDR3 spans 15 residues. Per the germline V gene, CDR1 is SGHTA and CDR2 is FQGNSA. V lost 3 bases and J lost 0, with 9 bases in between. This CDR3 is CASSFAGGSGNTIYF. CDR3 nucleotide sequence: TGTGCCAGCAGCTTCGCGGGGGGCTCTGGAAACACCATATATTTT.

This chain connects TRBV24-1 to TRBJ1-2; the D is unclear. Trimming took 3 bases from V and 4 from J, leaving 5 bases between them. The CDR3 is made up of 12 amino acids. CDR1 is KGHDR and CDR2 is SFDVKD in the germline V gene. In nucleotides, the CDR3 is TGTGCCACCAGTGATACGGTCTATGGCTACACCTTC. Protein sequence: CATSDTVYGYTF.

CDR3 protein: CASSLYAGELGTQYF. The CDR3 DNA sequence: TGCGCCAGCAGCTTATACGCGGGAGAGTTGGGGACCCAGTACTTC. The chain uses TRBV5-1 and TRBJ2-5, with 7 bases lining up with TRBD2. V was pared by 2 bases and J by 7 bases, with 11 bases of the junction left unmatched. The CDR3 is 15 residues long. CDR1 and CDR2 from the germline V gene are SGHRS and YFSETQ.

V and J are TRBV10-2 and TRBJ2-1; 11 bases match TRBD2. CDR3 length: 14 amino acids. The junction had 2 bases not matched to a gene; V was cut back by 4 bases and J by 6 bases. Germline CDR1 reads WSHSY; CDR2 reads SAAADI. CDR3: CASSAGLAGNEQFF. The DNA for the CDR3 is TGCGCCAGCAGTGCCGGACTAGCGGGCAATGAGCAGTTCTTC.

The V gene is TRBV6-5, the J gene TRBJ2-3; 7 bases fit TRBD1. The CDR3 loop spans 15 amino acids. Unmatched junction bases numbered 11, after V lost 6 bases and J lost 5 bases. The germline gives CDR1 MNHEY, CDR2 SVGAGI. Here the CDR3 reads CASRTAAGGIDTQYF. For the CDR3, the DNA is TGTGCCAGCAGGACCGCGGCAGGGGGAATAGATACGCAGTATTTT.

The J gene is TRBJ2-7, the V gene TRBV27; 7 positions match TRBD1. Germline V lookup: CDR1 MNHEY, CDR2 SMNVEV (reference sequence). V shed 5 bases and J 2 bases; nucleotides not matched to a gene: 3. CDR3 length: 13 residues. The CDR3 loop reads CASSNRGPYEQYF. The DNA of the CDR3 is TGTGCCAGCAGTAACAGGGGTCCCTACGAGCAGTACTTC.